A single sample gave rise to the 26 T cell receptor beta chains below, sequenced in a study of Ad26.COV2.S vaccination and SARS-CoV-2 variants. Indicated treatment: roughly 20 received Ad26.COV2.S at low or high dose, single or two shots; 5 received placebo; per-sample allocation not given. At day 63 after the first vaccine or placebo injection, samples were drawn. Generated by immunoSEQ multiplex PCR, the TCRdb table keeps only in-frame clones and is missing some. The table includes 200,000 to 250,000 clones, 85% to 90% detected once. The source was peripheral blood, collected in a trial of Ad26.COV2.S vaccine versus placebo. All receptors come from a person aged 18 to 65 who received the Ad26.COV2.S COVID-19 vaccine or a placebo.

The chain links TRBV7-8 to TRBJ2-7; D is unresolved. V lost 1 base and J lost 0, with 10 bases in between. Germline CDR1 SGHVS, CDR2 FQNEAQ. The CDR3 is 15 residues long. The CDR3 DNA is TGTGCCAGCAGCTTAGTATGGAAGAGCTCCTACGAGCAGTACTTC. Translating gives CASSLVWKSSYEQYF. The full variable domain, in which reference TRBV7-8 and TRBJ2-7 provide the parts outside the CDR3, is GAGVSQSPRYKVAKRGQDVALRCDPISGHVSLFWYQQALGQGPEFLTYFQNEAQLDKSGLPSDRFFAERPEGSVSTLKIQRTQQEDSAVYLCASSLVWKSSYEQYFGPGTRLTVT.

V gene TRBV19 combines with J gene TRBJ2-5; 9 nucleotides match TRBD2. Per germline, CDR1 LNHDA and CDR2 SQIVND (reference sequence). V lost 5 bases and J lost 6; bases outside the gene matches: 13. This CDR3 contains 16 residues. The DNA of the CDR3 is TGTGCCAGTAGTGAGACTAGCGGCGGAGGTATGAAGACCCAGTACTTC. Protein product: CASSETSGGGMKTQYF.

V usage is TRBV28 and J usage is TRBJ2-7, with D maybe TRBD2 (5 bases). The V and J ends lost 1 base and 4 bases respectively, with 14 bases between them. Germline values: CDR1 MDHEN, CDR2 SYDVKM. This CDR3 region has 15 residues. CDR3: CASSLSGSSYYEQYF. The CDR3 nucleotides read TGTGCCAGCAGTTTATCGGGGAGTTCTTATTACGAGCAGTACTTC. Full variable domain (missing parts from reference TRBV28 and TRBJ2-7): DVKVTQSSRYLVKRTGEKVFLECVQDMDHENMFWYRQDPGLGLRLIYFSYDVKMKEKGDIPEGYSVSREKKERFSLILESASTNQTSMYLCASSLSGSSYYEQYFGPGTRLTVT.

A single count supports this clone. The chain links TRBV7-8 to TRBJ1-5; 9 nucleotides agree with TRBD1. Per the germline V gene, CDR1 is SGHVS and CDR2 is FQNEAQ. The CDR3 spans 15 residues. V lost 2 bases, J lost 5 bases, and 4 bases stayed unmatched. CDR3 sequence: CASSLWTGEDQPQHF. CDR3 coding DNA: TGTGCCAGCAGCTTATGGACAGGGGAAGATCAGCCCCAGCATTTT.

This rearrangement joins TRBV19 to TRBJ2-5; 7 nucleotides align to TRBD1. CDR1 LNHDA and CDR2 SQIVND come from the germline V gene (reference sequence). This CDR3 has 15 amino acids. Trimming cost V 4 bases and J 3 bases; bases outside gene matches: 8. As DNA, the CDR3 is TGTGCCAGTAGTACACAGGGGCGAAGGGAAGAGACCCAGTACTTC. Its translation: CASSTQGRREETQYF.

This clone was counted only a few times. V is TRBV7-9 and J is TRBJ1-2; D uncertain. CDR1 is SEHNR and CDR2 is FQNEAQ in the germline V gene (reference sequence). The CDR3 is 14 amino acids. V was trimmed by 3 bases and J by 4 bases, leaving 12 bases between them. The CDR3 sequence: CASSLGPQLYGYTF. The CDR3 DNA sequence: TGTGCCAGCAGCTTGGGTCCCCAACTCTATGGCTACACCTTC.

This chain links TRBV5-1 with TRBJ2-3, with unresolved D. CDR1 SGHRS and CDR2 YFSETQ come from the germline V gene. This CDR3 has 14 residues. The V gene lost 4 bases and the J gene lost 2 bases, with 11 bases spanning the gap. The CDR3 DNA follows: TGCGCCAGCAGCAGCATAATCTACACAGATACGCAGTATTTT. This gives the protein CASSSIIYTDTQYF.

The chain uses TRBV6-5 and TRBJ2-1; D perhaps matches TRBD2 (7 bases). The CDR3 is made up of 14 amino acids. V shed 7 bases and J shed 2 bases, with 12 bases lying between them. Germline V CDR1 and CDR2: MNHEY, SVGAGI. The CDR3 loop reads CASMGGATYNEQFF. The CDR3 DNA follows: TGTGCCAGCATGGGGGGGGCGACCTACAATGAGCAGTTCTTC.

This clone was seen a few times. V and J are TRBV7-9 and TRBJ1-5; D call uncertain. Germline lookup yields CDR1 SEHNR and CDR2 FQNEAQ (reference sequence). The CDR3 runs 13 residues. Between the trimmed V and J ends, which lost 5 bases and 12 bases, there was a span of 17 bases. CDR3: CASSQDWSELQHF. In nucleotides, the CDR3 is TGTGCCAGCAGCCAGGACTGGTCGGAGCTCCAGCATTTT.

This clone has just one count. This rearrangement joins TRBV6-2 or TRBV6-3 to TRBJ1-2, with D unclear. The CDR3 is 14 residues long. Germline lookup yields CDR1 MNHEY and CDR2 SVGEGT. V dropped 2 bases and J dropped 3 bases, with 10 bases sitting between them. The DNA of the CDR3 is TGTGCCAGCAGTTACGCTAAAGCTGACTATGGCTACACCTTC. This sequence encodes CASSYAKADYGYTF.

This sequence joins TRBV12-3 or TRBV12-4 and TRBJ1-2; D is ambiguous. The CDR3 covers 12 residues. V gave up 3 bases and J gave up 4 bases, with 6 bases separating them. The CDR3 spells CASSFERYGYTF. For the CDR3, the DNA is TGTGCCAGCAGTTTCGAACGCTATGGCTACACCTTC.

This sequence joins TRBV7-2 and TRBJ2-3; D is ambiguous. V shed 1 base and J shed 0 bases, with 5 bases lying between them. The germline V gene has CDR1 SGHTA and CDR2 FQGNSA. The CDR3 is made up of 14 amino acids. DNA of the CDR3: TGTGCCAGCAGCTTAGACGGTAGCACAGATACGCAGTATTTT. The encoded protein is CASSLDGSTDTQYF.

V usage is TRBV10-3 and J usage is TRBJ1-4, with D possibly matching TRBD1 (6 bases). The V and J ends lost 3 bases and 1 base respectively, with 6 bases between them. There are 14 residues in the CDR3. Germline V CDR1 and CDR2: ENHRY, SYGVKD. The CDR3 nucleotides read TGTGCCATCAGTGACAGGGGAACTAATGAAAAACTGTTTTTT. It codes for CAISDRGTNEKLFF.

V and J are TRBV6-2 or TRBV6-3 and TRBJ1-5; D is ambiguous. V dropped 4 bases and J dropped 2 bases, with 15 bases sitting between them. The CDR3 consists of 16 residues. Germline CDR1 reads MNHEY; CDR2 reads SVGEGT. The CDR3 region is CASSSHVAGGNQPQHF. In nucleotides, the CDR3 is TGTGCCAGCAGTTCCCACGTGGCCGGAGGCAATCAGCCCCAGCATTTT.

V is TRBV7-3 and J is TRBJ2-3; D gene ambiguous. The CDR3 has 14 amino acids. The V gene lost 1 base and the J gene lost 2 bases, with 7 bases spanning the gap. The germline V gene encodes CDR1 SGHTA and CDR2 FQGTGA. In DNA form, the CDR3 reads TGTGCCAGCAGCTTAAGTCGCCTCACAGATACGCAGTATTTT. Translated: CASSLSRLTDTQYF.

The rearrangement joins TRBV3-1 (or the pseudogene TRBV3-2) to TRBJ1-3, with D tentatively TRBD1 (5 bases). CDR1 and CDR2 (germline): LGHDT, YNNKEL (reference sequence). The CDR3 length is 16 residues. The ends were cut back, 1 base at V and 0 bases at J, with 10 bases in the middle. CDR3 sequence: CASSQAQASSGNTIYF. The DNA for the CDR3 is TGTGCCAGCAGCCAAGCACAGGCGAGCTCTGGAAACACCATATATTTT.

The chain carries TRBV7-2 and TRBJ1-2; no reliable D call. CDR1 is SGHTA and CDR2 is FQGNSA in the germline V gene. This CDR3 is built from 15 residues. Trimming removed 1 base at V and 6 bases at J, with 15 bases between. The CDR3 loop is CASSLEGRGDNGYTF. The CDR3 DNA reads as TGTGCCAGCAGCTTAGAAGGTCGGGGAGATAATGGCTACACCTTC.

The CDR3 coding sequence is TGTGCCAGCAGTTCCCCCTTTGACAGGGGAGTCTACGAGCAGTACTTC. It yields the protein CASSSPFDRGVYEQYF. The chain uses TRBV6-5 and TRBJ2-7, with TRBD1 matching over 8 bases. V was pared by 4 bases and J by 3 bases, with 11 bases of the junction left unmatched. In germline, CDR1 is MNHEY, CDR2 SVGAGI. CDR3 length: 16 amino acids.

This clone was seen a single time. V and J are TRBV11-3 and TRBJ2-2; no definite D call. The germline V gene has CDR1 SGHNT and CDR2 YENEEA. V was shortened by 5 bases and J by 5 bases, with 15 bases between the two germline ends. CDR3 length equals 15 residues. This CDR3 reads CASSPTVGWTGELFF. CDR3 sequence (DNA): TGTGCCAGCAGCCCTACTGTGGGGTGGACCGGGGAGCTGTTTTTT.

V and J are TRBV6-5 and TRBJ1-5, with D possibly being TRBD1 (5 bases). Trimming took off 6 bases at V and 7 bases at J, with 13 bases between the two ends. The CDR3 consists of 13 residues. CDR1 and CDR2 from the germline V gene are MNHEY and SVGAGI. The CDR3 sequence is CASRRDGLQPQHF. CDR3 in DNA: TGTGCCAGCAGGAGGGACGGGTTGCAGCCCCAGCATTTT.

V gene TRBV13 combines with J gene TRBJ2-1; 7 positions match TRBD1. Unmatched junction bases numbered 12, after V lost 5 bases and J lost 5 bases. The CDR3 covers 16 residues. CDR1 PRHDT and CDR2 FYEKMQ come from the germline V gene (reference sequence). The CDR3 sequence: CASSRMPGQLNNEQFF. The CDR3, as DNA: TGTGCCAGCAGCCGCATGCCGGGACAGTTAAACAATGAGCAGTTCTTC.

This clone occurred once. The chain couples TRBV19 to TRBJ1-6, with D hard to call. The V gene's germline CDR1 is LNHDA and CDR2 SQIVND (reference sequence). The CDR3 is 14 amino acids. V was cut by 0 bases and J by 9 bases, with 9 bases left in between. This CDR3 reads CASSIDRMISPLHF. The CDR3 coding sequence is TGTGCCAGTAGTATAGACAGAATGATTTCACCCCTCCACTTT.

The chain recombines TRBV7-6 with TRBJ1-4, with TRBD1 as a possible D gene (5 bases). V was trimmed by 5 bases and J by 6 bases, leaving 19 bases between them. Germline CDR1 is SGHVS and CDR2 is FNYEAQ. This CDR3 has 16 residues. The DNA of the CDR3 is TGTGCCAGCAGCCGCGCGGGGGGGGGATCCTATGAAAAACTGTTTTTT. This gives the protein CASSRAGGGSYEKLFF. Supplemented by reference TRBV7-6 and TRBJ1-4, the full variable domain reads GAGVSQSPRYKVTKRGQDVALRCDPISGHVSLYWYRQALGQGPEFLTYFNYEAQQDKSGLPNDRFSAERPEGSISTLTIQRTEQRDSAMYRCASSRAGGGSYEKLFFGSGTQLSVL.

This rearrangement joins TRBV7-3 to TRBJ1-6; D gene ambiguous. Germline CDR1 SGHTA, CDR2 FQGTGA. CDR3 size: 13 residues. Deletions cut 2 bases from V and 7 bases from J, with 6 bases between. For the CDR3, the DNA is TGTGCCAGCAGCTTAGCGGTGAATTCACCCCTCCACTTT. Amino acids: CASSLAVNSPLHF. Based on the CDR3 plus reference TRBV7-3 and TRBJ1-6, the full variable domain is GAGVSQTPSNKVTEKGKYVELRCDPISGHTALYWYRQSLGQGPEFLIYFQGTGAADDSGLPNDRFFAVRPEGSVSTLKIQRTERGDSAVYLCASSLAVNSPLHFGNGTRLTVT.

The rearrangement links TRBV5-4 to TRBJ1-1; 7 bases fit TRBD1. The germline V gene encodes CDR1 SGHNT and CDR2 YYREEE (reference sequence). The CDR3 spans 14 residues. V gave up 7 bases and J gave up 1 base; unmatched junction bases: 7. The CDR3: CASAVTGPNTEAFF. CDR3 in DNA: TGTGCCAGCGCTGTGACAGGGCCGAACACTGAAGCTTTCTTT.

V gene TRBV12-3 or TRBV12-4 combines with J gene TRBJ2-7, with D unresolved. V was clipped by 0 bases and J by 3 bases, with 6 bases between them. The CDR3 consists of 13 residues. CDR3 DNA sequence: TGTGCCAGCAGTTTAGCATGGGACTACGAGCAGTACTTC. Its translation is CASSLAWDYEQYF.